These 6 T cell receptor beta chains were sequenced from one sample in a study of CD8 T cells in ankylosing spondylitis. TCRdb fed the 5' RACE reads into MiXCR, producing one record per CDR3 protein. Here the sample spans about 750,000 distinct CDR3 sequences, under 20% being singletons. Their antigens are not known. Study observations and caveats: A TCR beta motif of several highly homologous variants seemed to mark ankylosing spondylitis blood.

Sequences were obtained from blood, either unsorted or a sorted T cell fraction (not recorded which). The source of these receptors is a male donor with ankylosing spondylitis.

This rearrangement joins TRBV5-1 to TRBJ1-5, with a possible D match to TRBD1 (5 bases). V was clipped by 3 bases and J by 2 bases, with 9 bases between them. CDR1 is SGHRS, CDR2 YFSETQ, per germline. The CDR3 runs to 14 residues. CDR3 DNA: TGCGCCAGCAGCTCGGGGGAGGGCAATCAGCCCCAGCATTTT. Amino acid sequence: CASSSGEGNQPQHF.

The chain combines TRBV19 with TRBJ2-6, with D possibly TRBD1 on 6 matching bases. The CDR3 spans 17 residues. Trimming cost V 4 bases and J 0 bases, with 13 bases left between them. The germline V gene encodes CDR1 LNHDA and CDR2 SQIVND (reference sequence). CDR3 bases: TGTGCCAGTAGTACCCTCGGCAGGGGCTCTGGGGCCAACGTCCTGACTTTC. Protein product: CASSTLGRGSGANVLTF.

The rearrangement joins TRBV9 to TRBJ2-6; D is unresolved. The CDR3 runs 16 residues. Germline values: CDR1 SGDLS, CDR2 YYNGEE. Trimming removed 4 bases at V and 2 bases at J, with 13 bases between. This chain's CDR3 is CASSLEGGPGANVLTF. The CDR3, as DNA: TGTGCCAGCAGCCTCGAAGGTGGCCCTGGGGCCAACGTCCTGACTTTC.

A few counts support this clonotype. V and J are TRBV6-2 or TRBV6-3 and TRBJ2-5; TRBD2 agrees at 9 bases. Trimming at V came to 4 bases and at J to 4 bases, leaving 4 bases not matched to a gene. CDR1 is MNHEY and CDR2 is SVGEGT in the germline V gene. The CDR3 consists of 14 residues. This CDR3 reads CASSFLTSGETQYF. CDR3 in DNA: TGTGCCAGCAGTTTCTTGACTAGCGGAGAGACCCAGTACTTC.

This clonotype was seen a few times. The CDR3 region is CAWSVLSTGELFF. In nucleotides, the CDR3 is TGTGCCTGGAGTGTACTTAGCACCGGGGAGCTGTTTTTT. The genes are TRBV30 and TRBJ2-2; D is unclear. The germline V gene encodes CDR1 GTSNPN and CDR2 SVGIG (reference sequence). The CDR3 has 13 amino acids. V lost 0 bases to trimming and J lost 4 bases, with 6 bases between them.

This clonotype was observed a few times. CDR3 sequence (DNA): TGTGCCAGCTCACCAGCCGGTCTCGGGGAGCTGTTTTTT. Translated, it gives CASSPAGLGELFF. The chain links TRBV18 to TRBJ2-2; no reliable D call. Germline V gene data show CDR1 as KGHSH and CDR2 as LQKENI. This CDR3 comprises 13 residues. Trimming took off 2 bases at V and 7 bases at J, with 8 bases between the two ends. Complete variable domain (other parts from reference TRBV18 and TRBJ2-2): NAGVMQNPRHLVRRRGQEARLRCSPMKGHSHVYWYRQLPEEGLKFMVYLQKENIIDESGMPKERFSAEFPKEGPSILRIQQVVRGDSAAYFCASSPAGLGELFFGEGSRLTVL.